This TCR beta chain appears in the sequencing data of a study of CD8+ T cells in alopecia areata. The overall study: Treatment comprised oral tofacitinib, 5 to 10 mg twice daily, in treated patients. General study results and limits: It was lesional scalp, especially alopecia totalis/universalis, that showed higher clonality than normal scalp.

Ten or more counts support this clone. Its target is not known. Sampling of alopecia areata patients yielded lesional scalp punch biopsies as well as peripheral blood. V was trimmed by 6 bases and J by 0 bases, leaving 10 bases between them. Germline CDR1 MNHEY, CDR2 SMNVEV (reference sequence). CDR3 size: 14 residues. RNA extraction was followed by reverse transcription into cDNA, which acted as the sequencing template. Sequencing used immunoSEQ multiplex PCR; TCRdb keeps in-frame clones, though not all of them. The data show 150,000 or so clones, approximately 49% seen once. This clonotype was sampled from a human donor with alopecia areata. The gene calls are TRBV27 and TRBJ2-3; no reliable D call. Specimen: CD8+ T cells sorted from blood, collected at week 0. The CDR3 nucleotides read TGTGCCAGCAGCCCCGTAGCAAGCACAGATACGCAGTATTTT. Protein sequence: CASSPVASTDTQYF.